A single sample gave rise to the 24 T cell receptor beta chains below, sequenced in a study of memory CD4+ T cells and cytomegalovirus serostatus. The data were produced by immunoSEQ multiplex PCR, yet TCRdb's version contains in-frame clones alone and is incomplete. Of just under 60,000 clones in the sample, about 81% were seen once. Single viable CD3+CD4+CD8-CD45RO+ cells were sorted as the memory CD4+ T cells. Sequencing used memory CD4+ T cells from blood. The receptor set was obtained from an adult in good health and CMV-seronegative.

This clone showed up just once. The CDR3 DNA reads TGTGCCAGCAGAGAGGACAGGGCCTCCTACGAGCAGTACTTC. It is translated as CASREDRASYEQYF. This chain uses TRBV2 with TRBJ2-7; 8 nucleotides align to TRBD1. Germline V CDR1 and CDR2: SNHLY, FYNNEI. Trimming at V came to 6 bases and at J to 0 bases, leaving 4 bases not matched to a gene. The CDR3 runs 14 residues. Looking up the rest from reference TRBV2 and TRBJ2-7 gives the full variable domain: EPEVTQTPSHQVTQMGQEVILRCVPISNHLYFYWYRQILGQKVEFLVSFYNNEISEKSEIFDDQFSVERPDGSNFTLKIRSTKLEDSAMYFCASREDRASYEQYFGPGTRLTVT.

The chain couples TRBV7-2 to TRBJ1-5, with D uncertain. Germline V gene lookup returns CDR1 SGHTA and CDR2 FQGNSA. Trimming pared 4 bases from V and 0 bases from J, leaving 10 bases between. The CDR3 loop spans 15 amino acids. This CDR3 reads CASSSALYSNQPQHF. The DNA for the CDR3 is TGTGCCAGCAGCTCAGCGCTTTATAGCAATCAGCCCCAGCATTTT.

This clone was observed a handful of times. The CDR3 DNA is TGTGCCAGCAGCTACGGGGGCGCGGGTAATGAGCAGTTCTTC. This codes for CASSYGGAGNEQFF. The chain uses TRBV7-2 and TRBJ2-1; D is perhaps TRBD1 or TRBD2 (6 bases each). This CDR3 contains 14 residues. The germline V gene encodes CDR1 SGHTA and CDR2 FQGNSA. Trimming took 4 bases from V and 7 from J, leaving 14 bases between them. The full variable domain, completed using reference TRBV7-2 and TRBJ2-1, is GAGVSQSPSNKVTEKGKDVELRCDPISGHTALYWYRQSLGQGLEFLIYFQGNSAPDKSGLPSDRFSAERTGGSVSTLTIQRTQQEDSAVYLCASSYGGAGNEQFFGPGTRLTVL.

The V and J genes are TRBV30 and TRBJ2-7; 7 bases are a match to TRBD2. Germline V gene lookup returns CDR1 GTSNPN and CDR2 SVGIG (reference sequence). CDR3 length: 15 amino acids. After removal of 0 bases from V and 2 bases from J, the junction contained 7 bases not matched to a gene. CDR3 sequence (DNA): TGTGCCTGGAGTGTGAAGGGAGGGCGGGCCTACGAGCAGTACTTC. Protein product: CAWSVKGGRAYEQYF.

This clone was counted only a few times. CDR3 protein: CASSPGQGAKHSGNTIYF. The DNA for the CDR3 is TGTGCCAGCAGCCCCGGACAGGGGGCGAAACACTCTGGAAACACCATATATTTT. This chain uses TRBV5-4 with TRBJ1-3; 11 nucleotides line up with TRBD1. Germline trimming cut 4 bases from V and 0 bases from J; bases unmatched to any gene: 9. The length of the CDR3 is 18 residues. Germline V lookup: CDR1 SGHNT, CDR2 YYREEE (reference sequence).

This clone has just a few counts. The V call is TRBV4-1, the J call TRBJ1-1, with no clear D. Trimming took 1 base from V and 0 from J, leaving 15 bases between them. CDR3 length: 17 residues. Per germline, CDR1 MGHRA and CDR2 YSYEKL. CDR3 bases: TGCGCCAGCAGCCAAGGCCGAGGGAGCTTTTTGAACACTGAAGCTTTCTTT. Amino acid sequence: CASSQGRGSFLNTEAFF.

The chain recombines TRBV6-1 with TRBJ2-3; unclear D gene. The V gene's germline CDR1 is MNHNS and CDR2 SASEGT. This CDR3 contains 14 residues. V dropped 6 bases and J dropped 0 bases, with 10 bases sitting between them. CDR3 sequence: CASRPLRSTDTQYF. The CDR3 region has the DNA TGTGCCAGCAGACCTCTTCGGAGCACAGATACGCAGTATTTT.

This clone has only a few counts. The sample carries other DNA sequences with the same CDR3. The chain links TRBV13 to TRBJ2-5, with 7 bases identical to TRBD1. J lost 2 bases, V lost 8 bases, and 2 bases had no gene match. Germline CDR1 and CDR2: PRHDT and FYEKMQ (reference sequence). The CDR3 has 12 residues. The CDR3 region has the DNA TGTGCCAGCGGGACAGCACAAGAGACCCAGTACTTC. Amino acid sequence: CASGTAQETQYF.

This clone was observed a handful of times. The gene calls are TRBV5-1 and TRBJ1-2; D may be TRBD1 (5 bases). The germline V gene encodes CDR1 SGHRS and CDR2 YFSETQ. This CDR3 spans 13 amino acids. V shed 3 bases and J shed 6 bases, with 12 bases lying between them. The CDR3 protein is CASSSQGFDGYTF. In DNA form, the CDR3 reads TGCGCCAGCAGCTCGCAGGGTTTCGATGGCTACACCTTC.

The V gene is TRBV27, the J gene TRBJ1-3, with D hard to call. There are 14 residues in the CDR3. Trimming removed 5 bases at V and 0 bases at J, with 8 bases between. Germline loops: CDR1 MNHEY, CDR2 SMNVEV (reference sequence). CDR3 amino acids: CASSHGSSGNTIYF. In nucleotides, the CDR3 is TGTGCCAGCAGTCACGGTTCCTCTGGAAACACCATATATTTT.

CDR3 protein: CATRAGPNRNQPQHF. The DNA for the CDR3 is TGTGCCACCAGGGCAGGGCCAAATCGCAATCAGCCCCAGCATTTT. The chain joins TRBV15 to TRBJ1-5; possibly TRBD1 for D (5 bases). V gave up 6 bases and J gave up 2 bases, with 14 bases separating them. The CDR3 has 15 residues. Germline V gene data show CDR1 as LNHNV and CDR2 as YYDKDF (reference sequence).

The rearrangement links TRBV10-3 to TRBJ2-2; 8 bases line up with TRBD2. CDR3 length: 13 amino acids. Trimming at V came to 10 bases and at J to 7 bases, leaving 8 bases not matched to a gene. CDR1 is ENHRY and CDR2 is SYGVKD in the germline V gene. CDR3 in amino acids: CATGGLVVGELFF. The CDR3 region has the DNA TGTGCCACCGGGGGACTAGTAGTCGGGGAGCTGTTTTTT.

The rearrangement links TRBV5-6 to TRBJ1-1, with D hard to call. The CDR3 totals 15 residues. Germline V gene data show CDR1 as SGHDT and CDR2 as YYEEEE. V was clipped by 2 bases and J by 1 base, with 12 bases between them. This chain's CDR3 is CASSFEALRNTEAFF. CDR3 nucleotide sequence: TGTGCCAGCAGCTTTGAGGCATTGAGGAACACTGAAGCTTTCTTT.

The chain couples TRBV5-4 to TRBJ2-1; 8 bases agree with TRBD2. V lost 3 bases, J lost 2 bases, and 7 bases stayed unmatched. This CDR3 contains 16 residues. CDR1 SGHNT and CDR2 YYREEE come from the germline V gene (reference sequence). CDR3 in amino acids: CASSSGGGTPYNEQFF. CDR3 nucleotides: TGTGCCAGCAGCTCCGGGGGGGGGACCCCCTACAATGAGCAGTTCTTC.

The chain employs TRBV30 and TRBJ2-5; D not certain. The ends were cut back, 7 bases at V and 2 bases at J, with 8 bases in the middle. The CDR3 spans 11 residues. Germline V gives CDR1 GTSNPN, CDR2 SVGIG (reference sequence). CDR3 DNA: TGTGCCTCCCGGTCTCAAGAGACCCAGTACTTC. Encoded protein: CASRSQETQYF.

The chain has TRBV6-1 and TRBJ1-5; TRBD1 might be the D (6 bases). V was clipped by 4 bases and J by 2 bases, with 18 bases between them. Germline V gene sequence: CDR1 MNHNS, CDR2 SASEGT. The CDR3 runs to 17 residues. The CDR3 region is CASSAYLQGSGNQPQHF. The CDR3 DNA sequence: TGTGCCAGCAGTGCCTATTTACAGGGATCGGGCAATCAGCCCCAGCATTTT.

The J gene is TRBJ2-5, the V gene TRBV5-1, with a weak D call TRBD1 (6 bases). The CDR3 is 15 amino acids. V was shortened by 0 bases and J by 0 bases, with 9 bases between the two germline ends. CDR1 and CDR2 (germline): SGHRS, YFSETQ. The DNA of the CDR3 is TGCGCCAGCAGCTTGGTTGGGGGCGACCAAGAGACCCAGTACTTC. It codes for CASSLVGGDQETQYF.

This rearrangement joins TRBV19 to TRBJ2-7, with D maybe TRBD2 (7 bases). The CDR3 runs to 15 residues. Germline loops: CDR1 LNHDA, CDR2 SQIVND (reference sequence). V was shortened by 7 bases and J by 3 bases, with 19 bases between the two germline ends. The CDR3 spells CASTPGGLAVYEQYF. In DNA form, the CDR3 reads TGTGCCAGTACCCCCGGGGGGCTAGCGGTCTACGAGCAGTACTTC.

The chain is built from TRBV2 and TRBJ2-3; no clear D gene. The length of the CDR3 is 15 residues. Looked up from germline, CDR1 is SNHLY and CDR2 is FYNNEI. V dropped 2 bases and J dropped 6 bases, with 15 bases sitting between them. CDR3 residues: CASSESSAALDTQYF. As DNA, the CDR3 is TGTGCCAGCAGTGAATCGTCCGCAGCCCTGGATACGCAGTATTTT.

The gene calls are TRBV2 and TRBJ2-7; 11 nucleotides line up with TRBD2. The ends lost 4 bases at V and 5 bases at J; junction bases unmatched: 7. Germline assignment: CDR1 SNHLY and CDR2 FYNNEI. CDR3 length equals 15 residues. The CDR3 sequence: CASSVTSGSLNEQYF. DNA for the CDR3: TGTGCCAGCAGTGTAACTAGCGGGAGTCTCAACGAGCAGTACTTC.

This rearrangement joins TRBV6-6 to TRBJ2-7; D is undetermined. V gave up 1 base and J gave up 6 bases, with 10 bases separating them. The CDR3 contains 13 residues. Germline assignment: CDR1 MNHNY and CDR2 SVGAGI (reference sequence). CDR3 coding DNA: TGTGCCAGCAGTTACTACCGCCGCTCCGAGCAGTACTTC. Protein: CASSYYRRSEQYF.

The J gene is TRBJ2-7, the V gene TRBV18; D gene unclear. Germline V gene lookup returns CDR1 KGHSH and CDR2 LQKENI. The CDR3 is 13 amino acids. V dropped 6 bases and J dropped 0 bases, with 9 bases sitting between them. CDR3 sequence reads: CASSGGFSYEQYF. CDR3 sequence (DNA): TGTGCCAGCTCTGGTGGGTTCTCCTACGAGCAGTACTTC. The full variable domain, its missing parts supplied by reference TRBV18 and TRBJ2-7, is NAGVMQNPRHLVRRRGQEARLRCSPMKGHSHVYWYRQLPEEGLKFMVYLQKENIIDESGMPKERFSAEFPKEGPSILRIQQVVRGDSAAYFCASSGGFSYEQYFGPGTRLTVT.

V gene TRBV30 combines with J gene TRBJ1-1; D possibly corresponds to TRBD1 (5 bases). Trimming stripped 4 bases from V and 0 bases from J, with 15 bases between. Germline CDR1 GTSNPN, CDR2 SVGIG (reference sequence). The CDR3 length is 15 residues. CDR3 loop: CAWNRYGGMNTEAFF. CDR3 coding DNA: TGTGCCTGGAATCGTTATGGGGGGATGAACACTGAAGCTTTCTTT.

This clone was recorded a few times. This chain joins TRBV18 and TRBJ1-1; 7 bases map to TRBD1. Germline CDR1 reads KGHSH; CDR2 reads LQKENI. The V segment lost 4 bases and the J segment 0 bases; nucleotides outside the gene matches: 8. This CDR3 region has 16 residues. In nucleotides, the CDR3 is TGTGCCAGCTCACAAGACAAGGGACAGATGAACACTGAAGCTTTCTTT. It encodes CASSQDKGQMNTEAFF.